This TCR beta chain is drawn from a study of identical twins. On this clonotype: As yet, its antigen is unknown.

General study points: Out-of-frame beta sequences exhibited a weaker degree of excess twin sharing. Models came in too low on out-of-frame TCR alpha sharing in monozygotic twins.

Trimming removed 5 bases from V and 3 bases from J; junction bases left unmatched: 3. Looked up from germline, CDR1 is SGHVS and CDR2 is FNYEAQ. The CDR3 contains 14 residues. TCRdb re-called the 5' RACE reads with MiXCR, one entry per CDR3 protein. The table shows roughly 470,000 distinct CDR3 sequences, with roughly an eighth occurring only once. The same specimen was also included in a second study, on yellow fever vaccine responses in identical twins.

The sample was CD4+ T cells sorted from blood. The origin of this receptor is a woman aged 18-29 years in good health. V and J are TRBV7-6 and TRBJ2-7; 11 bases map to TRBD2. Here the CDR3 reads CASSASGRIYEQYF. The CDR3 coding sequence is TGTGCCAGCAGCGCTAGCGGGAGGATCTACGAGCAGTACTTC.